The T cell receptor (beta chain) under discussion was sequenced for a study of shared clonotypes between healthy human individuals. This table comes from immunoSEQ multiplex PCR, and its TCRdb copy is limited to in-frame clones, with some not included. Of over a million clones listed, roughly 74% are singletons. Looked up from germline, CDR1 is MDHEN and CDR2 is SYDVKM. V was shortened by 3 bases and J by 4 bases, with 15 bases between the two germline ends. CDR3 length: 15 amino acids. V gene TRBV28 combines with J gene TRBJ1-2; TRBD1 might be the D (6 bases). The TCR was taken from a man aged 18 to 30 in good health. Some clones in this sample may be carry-over from other donors' samples. The sample taken for sequencing was memory CD4+ T cells from PBMCs. Subset specified: CD45RA-negative fraction. The CDR3 protein is CASSFRQGFVYGYTF. The CDR3 nucleotides are TGTGCCAGCAGTTTTCGCCAGGGGTTTGTCTATGGCTACACCTTC.